This T cell receptor (beta chain) appears in the sequencing data of a study of shared clonotypes between healthy human individuals. Within Nashville, Tennessee resided all donors, each a Caucasian adult. Germline CDR1 ENHRY, CDR2 SYGVKD. The V segment lost 3 bases and the J segment 0 bases; nucleotides outside the gene matches: 7. CDR3 length: 16 amino acids. Unsorted PBMC DNA was sequenced on ten immunoSEQ deep assay plates. Measured with immunoSEQ multiplex PCR; TCRdb has only the in-frame clones, and not every one. This table has approximately 460,000 clones, around 77% appearing once. This receptor was taken from a woman aged 40 to 50 in good health. Some clones in this sample may be carry-over from other donors' samples. The specimen sequenced was PBMCs. The J gene is TRBJ1-2, the V gene TRBV10-3, with 7 bases aligning to TRBD1. The CDR3 loop reads CAISDSRQGTNYGYTF. The CDR3 nucleotides read TGTGCCATCAGTGACTCCCGACAGGGAACTAACTATGGCTACACCTTC.